This paragraph reports one TCR beta chain. Sequenced by immunoSEQ multiplex PCR; TCRdb stores in-frame clones only, minus some. The sample has about 300,000 clones; around 89% are singletons. Cohorts were assigned according to the clinical history that participants reported. These data belong to a study of blood T cell repertoires in COVID-19. Across the whole study: Samples of COVID-19 (acute and convalescent) were obtained from the United States, Italy and Spain. The cDNA or gDNA used as material had been derived from T cells, B-cell-depleted T cells, or PBMCs.

Germline V gene lookup returns CDR1 LGHNA and CDR2 YNFKEQ. Trimming took off 6 bases at V and 2 bases at J, with 10 bases between the two ends. The CDR3 consists of 14 residues. Sequenced sample: PBMCs or T cells enriched from blood (not recorded which). The gene calls are TRBV4-2 and TRBJ2-2; maybe TRBD2 (5 bases). This sequence originates from a woman between 18 and 30 years old with acute COVID-19. The CDR3 here is CASRRDTNTGELFF. CDR3 nucleotides: TGTGCCAGCAGGAGGGATACAAACACCGGGGAGCTGTTTTTT.